This T cell receptor (beta chain) was found in a study of response to subunit inactivated influenza vaccine. TCRdb called the RT-PCR reads again in MiXCR, with one record for every CDR3 protein. The repertoire holds around 490,000 distinct CDR3 sequences, with less than 8% as singletons. This CDR3 contains 15 residues. Trimming stripped 4 bases from V and 5 bases from J, with 17 bases between. Germline lookup yields CDR1 SGHRS and CDR2 YFSETQ. The study's findings and limits: Authors suggested each seasonal influenza vaccination recruits few new T cells.

This clonotype was picked up a small number of times. Antigen: not known. This clonotype was sampled from a man aged 50-75 years who received an inactivated influenza vaccine. The genes are TRBV5-1 and TRBJ2-3; D may be TRBD1 or TRBD2 (6 bases each). The sequencing here drew on PBMCs from blood, taken roughly 24 months after vaccination. As DNA, the CDR3 is TGCGCCAGCAGCCCCCAGGGGCCGGAGGGAGATACGCAGTATTTT. This gives the protein CASSPQGPEGDTQYF.